Below are 5 T cell receptor beta chains sequenced from a single sample in a study of T cells expressing NK-cell markers. TCRdb re-called the 5' RACE reads and catalogs CDR3 proteins one per entry, DNA excluded. The sample table includes about 140,000 distinct CDR3 sequences. Sequenced sample: blood T cells: a sorted CD56 or NKG2C T cell subset, CD4+ or CD8+ T cells, or bulk PBMC T cells (not recorded which). The receptors were sampled from a man between 18 and 29 years old in good health.

The rearrangement uses TRBV7-2 and TRBJ2-1. The CDR3 contains 14 residues. The V gene's germline CDR1 is SGHTA and CDR2 FQGNSA. Here the CDR3 reads CASSGEPDPNEQFF.

This chain links TRBV12-3 or TRBV12-4 with TRBJ2-4; lacking DNA, the TRBD2 call made by TCRdb goes unchecked. The CDR3 extends over 16 amino acids. CDR3 loop: CASSPGLAGAKNIQYF.

The chain has TRBV14 and TRBJ2-1. The CDR3 runs to 13 residues. Germline V gene data show CDR1 as SGHDN and CDR2 as FVKESK. The CDR3 loop reads CASSHWDSKEQFF.

This chain joins TRBV5-6 and TRBJ2-2; TCRdb outputs TRBD1, but without DNA this stays unchecked. Germline V gene data show CDR1 as SGHDT and CDR2 as YYEEEE. This CDR3 comprises 15 residues. This CDR3 reads CASSLEQGYTGELFF. Supplemented by reference TRBV5-6 and TRBJ2-2, the full variable domain reads DAGVTQSPTHLIKTRGQQVTLRCSPKSGHDTVSWYQQALGQGPQFIFQYYEEEERQRGNFPDRFSGHQFPNYSSELNVNALLLGDSALYLCASSLEQGYTGELFFGEGSRLTVL.

The chain is built from TRBV7-9 and TRBJ2-5; TCRdb gives TRBD2 as the D gene, but with no DNA this cannot be confirmed. The germline V gene encodes CDR1 SEHNR and CDR2 FQNEAQ (reference sequence). The CDR3 runs 12 residues. The CDR3 protein is CASNTGWETQYF.